This T cell receptor beta chain derives from a study of shared clonotypes between healthy human individuals. Overall study context: A couple of female and a few male donors aged 18 to 49 were enrolled.

This clone is a singleton in its sample. The antigen remains unidentified. The protocol was immunoSEQ multiplex PCR, while the TCRdb copy is restricted to in-frame clones and leaves out a portion. The sample records 400,000 to 600,000 clones, roughly 79% being singletons. Points from the study as a whole: Clonotype sharing across donors was expected to vary with sequencing depth.

Trimming removed 3 bases from V and 9 bases from J; junction bases left unmatched: 7. Germline CDR1 SNHLY, CDR2 FYNNEI. There are 15 residues in the CDR3. The origin of this receptor is a woman between 40 and 50 years old in good health. Some clones in this sample may be carry-over from other donors' samples. Sequenced input: PBMCs. The chain is built from TRBV2 and TRBJ1-6; 8 bases are a match to TRBD1. The CDR3 DNA reads as TGTGCCAGCAGTGACCGACAGGGGATTGGTTCACCCCTCCACTTT. Amino acid sequence: CASSDRQGIGSPLHF.